The 17 T cell receptor beta chains below come from one sample, sequenced in a study of Graves' ophthalmopathy and Graves' hyperthyroidism. Amplified TCR beta CDR3 regions were obtained using RNA transcripts as template. HTBI primers were used in a first-round RT-PCR, which preceded a second-round multiplex PCR. TCRdb reanalysed the multiplex PCR reads using MiXCR and keeps one entry per CDR3 protein. The table records about 740,000 distinct CDR3 sequences, 35% to 50% of them present only once. What was sequenced was peripheral blood. The source is an adult man with Graves' ophthalmopathy.

Ten or more counts support this clonotype. This chain joins TRBV7-6 and TRBJ1-2; D remains unclear. Germline CDR1 and CDR2: SGHVS and FNYEAQ. Trimming took 5 bases from V and 5 from J, leaving 24 bases between them. CDR3 length: 17 residues. CDR3: CASSPMAREGRLYGYTF. The CDR3, as DNA: TGTGCCAGCAGCCCGATGGCCCGGGAAGGTCGCCTATATGGCTACACCTTC.

V gene TRBV20-1 combines with J gene TRBJ1-5; D is possibly TRBD1 (6 bases). Germline-derived CDR1 and CDR2 are DFQATT and SNEGSKA (reference sequence). This CDR3 region has 17 residues. V was shortened by 6 bases and J by 7 bases, with 28 bases between the two germline ends. The CDR3 DNA reads TGCAGTGCCCCCATCCTAAGATTGGGGGGGGCTCGCCAGCCCCAGCATTTT. It translates to CSAPILRLGGARQPQHF.

The chain is built from TRBV14 and TRBJ2-6, with no clear D. The CDR3 runs 18 residues. Germline V gives CDR1 SGHDN, CDR2 FVKESK. The ends were cut back, 0 bases at V and 2 bases at J, with 14 bases in the middle. The CDR3 is CASSQDPRDATGANVLTF. DNA for the CDR3: TGTGCCAGCAGCCAAGATCCTCGCGATGCTACTGGGGCCAACGTCCTGACTTTC.

This clonotype has just a few counts. The missing conserved phenylalanine or tryptophan at the end of this CDR3 makes a read error likely. The DNA is left out, because the CDR3 cannot be placed on it with certainty; the CDR3 is given as TCRdb lists it. This chain connects TRBV28 to TRBJ2-7; TRBD2, the table's D call, lacks a check against the DNA. A total of 13 residues make up the CDR3, ends included. Looked up from germline, CDR1 is MDHEN and CDR2 is SYDVKM. This CDR3 is CASSFSQEPKAIY.

The chain joins TRBV10-3 to TRBJ1-4; 9 bases are a match to TRBD1. The CDR3 loop spans 14 amino acids. Germline values: CDR1 ENHRY, CDR2 SYGVKD. V trimming: 10 bases; J trimming: 5 bases; junction bases outside the gene matches: 8. The CDR3: CASQKDRGNEKLFF. CDR3 in DNA: TGTGCCAGCCAGAAGGACAGGGGAAATGAAAAACTGTTTTTT.

For this clonotype: A read error is possible here, since a much larger clone lies one base away. The CDR3: CSATGVGNAIYF. For the CDR3, the DNA is TGCAGTGCTACAGGGGTGGGAAACGCCATATATTTT. V usage is TRBV20-1 and J usage is TRBJ1-3; weak D call: TRBD1 (6 bases). Germline CDR1 is DFQATT and CDR2 is SNEGSKA (reference sequence). This CDR3 is built from 12 residues.

This clonotype was seen ten or more times. This sequence joins TRBV24-1 and TRBJ1-5, with D possibly matching TRBD1 (5 bases). This CDR3 comprises 14 residues. The germline V and J ends were trimmed by 3 bases and 5 bases, with 10 bases remaining between them. Germline V gives CDR1 KGHDR, CDR2 SFDVKD. The CDR3 loop reads CATSDGGRDQPQHF. The CDR3 bases are TGTGCCACCAGTGATGGGGGGAGAGATCAGCCCCAGCATTTT.

For this clonotype: At one end the junction does not follow the germline gene, possibly because of a read error. V gene TRBV6-5 combines with J gene TRBJ2-5; weak D call: TRBD1 (5 bases). The CDR3 consists of 14 residues. Germline loops: CDR1 MNHEY, CDR2 SVGAGI. In DNA form, the CDR3 reads TGTGCCATCAGTGAGTGGACAAGAAAAGAGACCCAGTACTTC. It specifies CAISEWTRKETQYF.

The rearrangement joins TRBV7-6 to TRBJ1-5; D is ambiguous. The V end was cut by 8 bases, the J end by 0 bases, with 14 bases between. This CDR3 has 15 residues. Germline CDR1 reads SGHVS; CDR2 reads FNYEAQ. The CDR3 DNA reads TGTGCCAGCGGAGCCGGACTCCATAGCAATCAGCCCCAGCATTTT. Translation gives CASGAGLHSNQPQHF.

At least ten counts were recorded for this clonotype. The chain links TRBV20-1 to TRBJ1-2; no firm D call. The V end was cut by 6 bases, the J end by 0 bases, with 8 bases between. Per the germline V gene, CDR1 is DFQATT and CDR2 is SNEGSKA (reference sequence). CDR3 length: 12 amino acids. In nucleotides, the CDR3 is TGCAGTGCCCAGAGATCTAACTATGGCTACACCTTC. Translating gives CSAQRSNYGYTF.

The genes are TRBV29-1 and TRBJ1-2; weak D call: TRBD1 (5 bases). The CDR3 runs 15 residues. V was cut by 3 bases and J by 3 bases, with 17 bases left in between. Germline lookup yields CDR1 SQVTM and CDR2 ANQGSEA. The CDR3 sequence is CSVDARGRDHYGYTF. For the CDR3, the DNA is TGCAGCGTTGACGCGCGAGGCAGGGATCACTATGGCTACACCTTC.

The chain recombines TRBV7-9 with TRBJ2-7; tentatively, D is TRBD1 or TRBD2 (6 bases each). The CDR3 runs to 16 residues. Germline-derived CDR1 and CDR2 are SEHNR and FQNEAQ (reference sequence). V was shortened by 5 bases and J by 2 bases, with 19 bases between the two germline ends. CDR3 DNA sequence: TGTGCCAGCAGCCAAGATGAGGGGGGAGACCCCTACGAGCAGTACTTC. It translates to CASSQDEGGDPYEQYF.

The table lists this clonotype with a few counts. The rearrangement joins TRBV2 to TRBJ1-3; a weak D match, TRBD1 (5 bases). Germline CDR1 reads SNHLY; CDR2 reads FYNNEI. Between the trimmed V and J ends, which lost 5 bases and 0 bases, there was a span of 17 bases. The CDR3 spans 17 residues. For the CDR3, the DNA is TGTGCCAGCAGTCTACGCCTTACAGGAGACTCTGGAAACACCATATATTTT. Translating it yields CASSLRLTGDSGNTIYF.

Concerning this clonotype: This likely comes from a read error, as the CDR3 has no conserved phenylalanine or tryptophan at its end. CDR3 protein: CATSDPGTGQSRYTL. The DNA of the CDR3 is TGTGCCACCAGTGACCCAGGGACAGGGCAGTCCAGGTACACCCTC. The V gene is TRBV24-1, the J gene TRBJ1-2; 9 bases agree with TRBD1. In germline, CDR1 is KGHDR, CDR2 SFDVKD. J was trimmed by 11 bases and V by 4 bases; bases with no gene match: 13. CDR3 length: 15 residues.

This clonotype was seen ten or more times. This chain connects TRBV14 to TRBJ1-1, with D uncertain. The CDR3 spans 14 residues. Germline values: CDR1 SGHDN, CDR2 FVKESK. V was clipped by 0 bases and J by 1 base, with 6 bases between them. The CDR3 nucleotides are TGTGCCAGCAGCCAAGACAGGCCGAACACTGAAGCTTTCTTT. Protein sequence: CASSQDRPNTEAFF.

Comment on this clonotype: A much larger clone is a single base away; this may be a read error. The chain has TRBV29-1 and TRBJ1-1, with D unresolved. The CDR3 sequence is 14 residues long. Germline values: CDR1 SQVTM, CDR2 ANQGSEA. The chain's CDR3 is CGALGVGADTEAFF. The DNA for the CDR3 is TGCGGCGCGCTCGGGGTGGGTGCTGACACTGAAGCTTTCTTT.

V is TRBV10-3 and J is TRBJ1-2; 8 bases are a match to TRBD1. Per germline, CDR1 ENHRY and CDR2 SYGVKD. The CDR3 has 12 residues. V gave up 6 bases and J gave up 7 bases; unmatched junction bases: 4. This CDR3 reads CAISEDRGGYTF. The CDR3 DNA reads TGTGCCATCAGCGAAGACAGGGGTGGCTACACCTTC.